This T cell receptor (beta chain) was sequenced during a study of blood T cell repertoires in COVID-19 (dated by TCRdb to the early 2020s). For the wider study: Samples from collaborators originated in the United States, Italy and Spain and spanned both the acute and convalescent phases of COVID-19. The material from the prospective study consisted of cDNA or gDNA derived from T cells, B-cell-depleted T cells, or PBMCs. The dataset comprised deeply sampled blood TCRbeta repertoires from subjects exposed to, actively infected with, or recovered from COVID-19. The repertoires were released in a freely available public database meant as a resource for research on the immune response to SARS-CoV-2. The samples were drawn from the first 160 participants of the ongoing ImmuneRACE study and from more than 1,000 subjects provided by 6 global collaborators. Sample metadata almost always included a de-identified subject ID, COVID-19 status, age in years and sex. Where available, HLA class I and class II types were taken from metadata supplied by the sample provider and were not determined by assay-based typing.

TCRbeta CDR3 regions were amplified from genomic DNA by means of the immunoSEQ Assay, a bias-controlled multiplex PCR. The authors' pipeline ran thus. The number of nucleated cells in each sample was estimated by amplification of reference gene primers within the assay. Sequence reads were collapsed and filtered to measure the absolute abundance of every unique TCRbeta CDR3 rearrangement. For each sample, productive Simpson clonality was calculated as the square root of Simpson's diversity index across productive rearrangements. TCRdb limited this immuneACCESS table to in-frame rearrangements with V and J called. A share of clones is missing; checked studies link under half to unresolved V genes, and the rest is unexplained. D and trimming come from the DNA, and the V and J calls and clone size come from that table. Across this sample there are approximately 60,000 clones, with roughly nine tenths seen only once. Together, the top ten hold around 23% of the sample.

From a lookup of the germline V gene (reference sequence), CDR1 and CDR2 are LGHDT and YNNKEL. V lost 1 base and J lost 1 base; the stretch between them is 26 bases long. From cysteine to phenylalanine, the CDR3 is 21 amino acids long. The retained sequence is limited to the CDR3, 63 bases, with the frame set at the first base. Notes on this clone: The target of this receptor is not known. No per-base quality is available; no much larger clone lies one base away.

One collaborating source in Seattle enrolled patients during active infection and followed them longitudinally through the course of disease. Whole blood was collected in K2EDTA tubes by collaborating institutions according to the institutions' own protocols. For TCRbeta analysis, collaborators shipped samples in one of three forms: frozen whole blood, isolated PBMCs, or DNA extracted from either of those sample types. What the research found in general, with its limitations: The quantity of clinical and demographic metadata differed by source and by participant and was supplied without curation.

This receptor was obtained from a woman of 80 years or more with COVID-19, enrolled during active disease. The chain links TRBV3-1 (or the pseudogene TRBV3-2) with TRBJ2-4; TRBD2 might be the D gene, on 5 matching bases. Sequences were obtained from peripheral blood. The DNA is TGTGCCAGCAGCCAAGCGGGCTTCGGGCAGTTGGGCCGCGGGGCCAAAAACATTCAGTACTTC. It specifies CASSQAGFGQLGRGAKNIQYF.